Sequencing of this TCR beta chain was carried out in a study of response to subunit inactivated influenza vaccine. V lost 1 base to trimming and J lost 5 bases; unmatched junction nucleotides: 7. Per the germline V gene, CDR1 is SGHRS and CDR2 is YFSETQ. The length of the CDR3 is 15 residues. One entry per CDR3 protein results from TCRdb running MiXCR on the RT-PCR reads. This table holds under 500,000 distinct CDR3 sequences, 11% found once. V gene TRBV5-1 combines with J gene TRBJ2-7; 9 positions agree with TRBD1. The source of this sequence is a man aged 50 to 59 who received an inactivated influenza vaccine. The sequencing used PBMCs from blood, collected 40 to 50 days after vaccination. CDR3 sequence: CASSLRQDRGHEQYF. CDR3 nucleotide sequence: TGCGCCAGCAGCTTGCGTCAGGACAGGGGCCACGAGCAGTACTTC. Variable domain in full (rest from reference TRBV5-1 and TRBJ2-7): KAGVTQTPRYLIKTRGQQVTLSCSPISGHRSVSWYQQTPGQGLQFLFEYFSETQRNKGNFPGRFSGRQFSNSRSEMNVSTLELGDSALYLCASSLRQDRGHEQYFGPGTRLTVT.